This TCR beta chain was recovered during a study of vaccination effects on CD4 cells after COVID-19. The study, taken as a whole, reports: Cross-reaction with common cold coronaviruses was seen in only 1 of 255 vaccine-induced clones from healthy vaccinees.

The protocol was immunoSEQ multiplex PCR, while the TCRdb copy is restricted to in-frame clones and leaves out a portion. The sample yields approximately 37,000 clones, around two thirds seen once. Cultured cells yielded isolated CD4+ T cells after around 10 days. Each participant received a vaccine that was either BNT162b2 or mRNA-1273, given as two doses. Among the vaccine recipients, none had a prior SARS-CoV-2 infection, and nucleocapsid antibodies were negative. Half the medium was swapped for IL-2 medium on days 3 and 7. As to this clone: What it recognizes is unknown.

The V end was cut by 6 bases, the J end by 6 bases, with 23 bases between. The CDR3 covers 16 residues. Germline CDR1 is LNHDA and CDR2 is SQIVND (reference sequence). The sample was CD4+ T cells from PBMCs cultured without peptide, taken after COVID-19 vaccination. The clonotype originates from a human donor who received a COVID-19 vaccine. The gene calls are TRBV19 and TRBJ1-2; the D is unclear. CDR3 region: CASSPRVETLSDGYTF. CDR3 DNA: TGTGCCAGTAGCCCCAGAGTTGAGACGCTCAGCGATGGCTACACCTTC.